A single sample is the source of the 18 T cell receptor beta chains below, sequenced in a study of blood T cell repertoires in COVID-19. The repertoire was sequenced with immunoSEQ multiplex PCR; TCRdb's copy has only in-frame clones and lacks some. Of 65,000 to 100,000 clones in the sample, 70% to 90% were seen once. Sequencing was done on a sample of peripheral blood. These receptors were obtained from a man in his forties or fifties with acute or convalescent COVID-19.

This chain connects TRBV5-1 to TRBJ1-5, with a tentative D call TRBD1 (6 bases). Germline CDR1 and CDR2: SGHRS and YFSETQ. This CDR3 is 14 amino acids long. V was shortened by 4 bases and J by 7 bases, with 15 bases between the two germline ends. CDR3 bases: TGCGCCAGCAGCCCTGGTGGGGGGGGCCAGCCCCAGCATTTT. Residues: CASSPGGGGQPQHF.

In this sample, this clone turned up once. V is TRBV5-6 and J is TRBJ1-6; 12 nucleotides align to TRBD1. V shed 0 bases, J shed 8 bases, and the junction held 3 bases outside the gene matches. The CDR3 spans 16 residues. CDR1 SGHDT and CDR2 YYEEEE come from the germline V gene. CDR3: CASSLVGQGAYSPLHF. The DNA for the CDR3 is TGTGCCAGCAGCTTGGTGGGACAGGGGGCATATTCACCCCTCCACTTT.

This clone was picked up a small number of times. V usage is TRBV7-8 and J usage is TRBJ1-5, with D possibly matching TRBD1 (5 bases). V lost 5 bases, J lost 3 bases, and 20 bases lay in between. There are 17 residues in the CDR3. The germline V gene encodes CDR1 SGHVS and CDR2 FQNEAQ. The CDR3 reads CASSNSEGGDLNQPQHF. CDR3 DNA: TGTGCCAGCAGCAACTCGGAGGGCGGGGACCTCAATCAGCCCCAGCATTTT.

V usage is TRBV11-2 and J usage is TRBJ1-4, with 7 bases identical to TRBD1. V trimming: 0 bases; J trimming: 8 bases; junction bases outside the gene matches: 9. The CDR3 contains 16 residues. CDR1 and CDR2 (germline): SGHAT, FQNNGV. The CDR3 DNA reads as TGTGCCAGCAGCTTAGATCCCGACAGGGCACGGGAAAAACTGTTTTTT. Translated, it gives CASSLDPDRAREKLFF.

The J gene is TRBJ1-5, the V gene TRBV19; 11 positions match TRBD1. From germline, CDR1 is LNHDA and CDR2 SQIVND (reference sequence). J gave up 0 bases and V 8 bases, and 6 bases lay outside the gene matches. This CDR3 spans 16 amino acids. The CDR3 sequence: CASPRDRGYSNQPQHF. DNA for the CDR3: TGTGCCAGTCCCCGGGACAGGGGGTATAGCAATCAGCCCCAGCATTTT.

CDR3 protein: CASSLGRGGGTDTQYF. The CDR3 nucleotides read TGTGCCAGCAGCTTAGGGCGGGGGGGCGGCACAGATACGCAGTATTTT. The chain is built from TRBV13 and TRBJ2-3; 9 bases map to TRBD2. Germline CDR1 is PRHDT and CDR2 is FYEKMQ (reference sequence). J lost 1 base, V lost 0 bases, and 2 bases had no gene match. The CDR3 length is 16 residues.

The chain is built from TRBV6-5 and TRBJ2-4; no definite D call. Germline CDR1 and CDR2: MNHEY and SVGAGI. CDR3 length: 13 residues. V gave up 2 bases and J gave up 12 bases, with 14 bases separating them. The CDR3: CASSYSTEAPQYF. In DNA, the CDR3 is TGTGCCAGCAGTTACAGTACAGAAGCCCCTCAGTACTTC.

The rearrangement joins TRBV19 to TRBJ1-2; 10 nucleotides agree with TRBD1. Germline trimming cut 10 bases from V and 4 bases from J; bases unmatched to any gene: 9. The germline CDR1 and CDR2 sequences are LNHDA and SQIVND (reference sequence). The CDR3 runs 14 residues. CDR3 sequence reads: CATRTGGAGYGYTF. CDR3 DNA sequence: TGTGCCACCAGGACAGGGGGAGCCGGCTATGGCTACACCTTC.

The chain is built from TRBV5-8 and TRBJ2-1; D is perhaps TRBD2 (6 bases). The germline V and J ends were trimmed by 0 bases and 2 bases, with 12 bases remaining between them. The CDR3 is made up of 16 amino acids. Germline V gene sequence: CDR1 SGHTS, CDR2 YDEGEE. The CDR3 sequence: CASSLGTAGPYNEQFF. DNA for the CDR3: TGTGCCAGCAGCTTGGGGACGGCGGGGCCCTACAATGAGCAGTTCTTC.

The V gene is TRBV6-5, the J gene TRBJ2-5, with 9 nucleotides matching TRBD1. J was trimmed by 2 bases and V by 6 bases; bases with no gene match: 4. The CDR3 runs to 14 residues. Per the germline V gene, CDR1 is MNHEY and CDR2 is SVGAGI. The DNA of the CDR3 is TGTGCCAGCAGCTTGACAGGGGGGCAAGAGACCCAGTACTTC. The encoded protein is CASSLTGGQETQYF.

The J gene is TRBJ2-7, the V gene TRBV10-3; D may be TRBD1 (5 bases). The germline V gene encodes CDR1 ENHRY and CDR2 SYGVKD. The CDR3 consists of 14 residues. The germline V and J ends were trimmed by 5 bases and 0 bases, with 11 bases remaining between them. CDR3 residues: CAISSTGSSYEQYF. The CDR3 DNA is TGTGCCATCAGTTCAACAGGTTCCTCCTACGAGCAGTACTTC.

This clone showed up just once. The V call is TRBV15, the J call TRBJ1-1, with D maybe TRBD1 (5 bases). V was clipped by 4 bases and J by 7 bases, with 13 bases between them. This CDR3 is built from 13 residues. The germline V gene encodes CDR1 LNHNV and CDR2 YYDKDF (reference sequence). This CDR3 reads CATSILRGGEAFF. Written as DNA, the CDR3 is TGTGCCACCAGCATATTAAGGGGTGGTGAAGCTTTCTTT.

The DNA of the CDR3 is TGTGCCAGCAGTTTTCAGGGTATCCCTGAAGCTTTCTTT. This gives the protein CASSFQGIPEAFF. The chain has TRBV12-3 or TRBV12-4 and TRBJ1-1; tentatively, D is TRBD1 (5 bases). Trimming removed 3 bases from V and 6 bases from J, with 11 bases in between. The CDR3 is 13 amino acids.

This chain uses TRBV2 with TRBJ1-1, with TRBD1 as a possible D gene (5 bases). This CDR3 comprises 13 residues. CDR1 is SNHLY, CDR2 FYNNEI, per germline. V was trimmed by 6 bases and J by 4 bases, leaving 12 bases between them. CDR3 coding DNA: TGTGCCAGCAGAGAATACAGGACCACTGAAGCTTTCTTT. Amino acids: CASREYRTTEAFF.

This clone was picked up one time. The same CDR3 arises from other DNA sequences in this sample as well. The J gene is TRBJ2-7, the V gene TRBV11-2, with a weak D call TRBD1 (6 bases). The CDR3 is 12 amino acids. V was trimmed by 5 bases and J by 4 bases, leaving 9 bases between them. The germline gives CDR1 SGHAT, CDR2 FQNNGV. CDR3 DNA sequence: TGTGCCAGCAGCCTCCAGGGGTACGAGCAGTACTTC. Translating it yields CASSLQGYEQYF.

The CDR3 bases are TGTGCCAGCAGCCCGCTCGGTGGATTCGGGACAGGGGTGACAGATACGCAGTATTTT. It encodes CASSPLGGFGTGVTDTQYF. The chain recombines TRBV14 with TRBJ2-3; 10 bases fit TRBD1. This CDR3 spans 19 amino acids. The V gene end was trimmed by 4 bases and the J gene end by 3 bases; junction bases not matched to a gene: 16. Germline-derived CDR1 and CDR2 are SGHDN and FVKESK.

J is TRBJ2-3 and V is TRBV5-8; possible D gene TRBD1, 5 bases. Germline lookup yields CDR1 SGHTS and CDR2 YDEGEE. Trimming stripped 1 base from V and 7 bases from J, with 7 bases between. The CDR3 runs 12 residues. The CDR3 DNA is TGTGCCAGCAGCTTGAGGGGCAATACGCAGTATTTT. Translation gives CASSLRGNTQYF.

The genes are TRBV19 and TRBJ1-4; maybe TRBD1 (5 bases). Germline CDR1 LNHDA, CDR2 SQIVND (reference sequence). The V gene lost 6 bases and the J gene lost 5 bases, with 10 bases spanning the gap. The CDR3 runs to 13 residues. The CDR3, as DNA: TGTGCCAGTAGGACAGCGTTAAATGAAAAACTGTTTTTT. It yields the protein CASRTALNEKLFF.